The next 32 T cell receptor beta chains were all read from a single sample in a study of blood T cell repertoires in COVID-19. TCRdb's table, derived via immunoSEQ multiplex PCR, lists solely in-frame clones and lacks some. The table includes approximately 180,000 clones, 60% to 80% detected once. Sequencing was performed on peripheral blood. The receptors shown here come from a woman aged 70 to 79 with acute or convalescent COVID-19.

As DNA, the CDR3 is TGCGCCAGCAATCCGGGACAGGGGTACGAGCAGTACTTC. Protein product: CASNPGQGYEQYF. This rearrangement joins TRBV5-1 to TRBJ2-7; 10 positions agree with TRBD1. The V gene's germline CDR1 is SGHRS and CDR2 YFSETQ. J lost 4 bases, V lost 6 bases, and 4 bases had no gene match. This CDR3 is built from 13 residues. The full variable domain, with the rest looked up from reference TRBV5-1 and TRBJ2-7, is KAGVTQTPRYLIKTRGQQVTLSCSPISGHRSVSWYQQTPGQGLQFLFEYFSETQRNKGNFPGRFSGRQFSNSRSEMNVSTLELGDSALYLCASNPGQGYEQYFGPGTRLTVT.

The chain recombines TRBV7-9 with TRBJ2-3; 12 bases match TRBD2. J was trimmed by 1 base and V by 1 base; bases with no gene match: 0. The length of the CDR3 is 16 residues. CDR1 SEHNR and CDR2 FQNEAQ come from the germline V gene (reference sequence). CDR3 sequence: CASSLGLAGGTDTQYF. The CDR3 nucleotides are TGTGCCAGCAGCTTAGGACTAGCGGGAGGCACAGATACGCAGTATTTT.

The table lists this clone with a count of one. The chain links TRBV19 to TRBJ1-2, with 9 bases that match TRBD1. Trimming took 5 bases from V and 7 from J; bases not matched to a gene: 11. Germline-derived CDR1 and CDR2 are LNHDA and SQIVND (reference sequence). The CDR3 extends over 15 amino acids. CDR3: CASSPRTGTGFGYTF. The CDR3 region has the DNA TGTGCCAGTAGTCCCAGAACCGGGACAGGGTTTGGCTACACCTTC.

The chain recombines TRBV5-1 with TRBJ1-4, with D unclear. The CDR3 totals 15 residues. The germline V gene encodes CDR1 SGHRS and CDR2 YFSETQ. Trimming left V 4 bases short and J 1 base short, with 11 bases between. CDR3 in DNA: TGCGCCAGCAGCGGAGGACGGCGAACTAATGAAAAACTGTTTTTT. It yields the protein CASSGGRRTNEKLFF.

The J gene is TRBJ1-1, the V gene TRBV7-9, with unresolved D. Germline V lookup: CDR1 SEHNR, CDR2 FQNEAQ (reference sequence). The ends were cut back, 3 bases at V and 1 base at J, with 6 bases in the middle. The CDR3 sequence is 13 residues long. Written as DNA, the CDR3 is TGTGCCAGCAGCTTTCTCTCGAACACTGAAGCTTTCTTT. It yields the protein CASSFLSNTEAFF.

This chain links TRBV20-1 with TRBJ2-3; TRBD2 agrees at 7 bases. Germline V lookup: CDR1 DFQATT, CDR2 SNEGSKA (reference sequence). The CDR3 is made up of 13 amino acids. V trimming: 3 bases; J trimming: 4 bases; junction bases outside the gene matches: 4. CDR3 amino acids: CSASPGGADTQYF. The CDR3 DNA is TGCAGTGCTAGTCCGGGAGGCGCAGATACGCAGTATTTT.

The chain employs TRBV7-3 and TRBJ1-5; possible D gene TRBD1, 6 bases. This CDR3 has 16 amino acids. V was trimmed by 2 bases and J by 7 bases, leaving 18 bases between them. CDR1 is SGHTA and CDR2 is FQGTGA in the germline V gene. The CDR3: CASSLERGSRPQPQHF. The CDR3 region has the DNA TGTGCCAGCAGCTTAGAGAGGGGGTCCCGTCCCCAGCCCCAGCATTTT.

The chain recombines TRBV19 with TRBJ2-2; D is ambiguous. Germline values: CDR1 LNHDA, CDR2 SQIVND (reference sequence). V shed 3 bases and J shed 4 bases, with 3 bases lying between them. The CDR3 sequence is 12 residues long. DNA of the CDR3: TGTGCCAGTAGTATCTTCACCGGGGAGCTGTTTTTT. Translated: CASSIFTGELFF.

The chain recombines TRBV9 with TRBJ2-7, with D maybe TRBD2 (5 bases). Germline assignment: CDR1 SGDLS and CDR2 YYNGEE. The CDR3 covers 16 residues. V lost 0 bases and J 3 bases, leaving 16 bases between the germline ends. CDR3 DNA sequence: TGTGCCAGCAGCGTAGATAGAGTGGGAGCGGTCTACGAGCAGTACTTC. It specifies CASSVDRVGAVYEQYF.

This sequence joins TRBV4-2 and TRBJ2-1; 15 nucleotides align to TRBD2. The CDR3 runs 16 residues. Germline V gene data show CDR1 as LGHNA and CDR2 as YNFKEQ. With 2 bases clipped from V and 7 bases from J, the junction kept 3 bases outside the gene matches. CDR3 protein: CASSQLGLAGGNEQFF. CDR3 sequence (DNA): TGTGCCAGCAGCCAATTGGGACTAGCGGGAGGTAATGAGCAGTTCTTC.

The chain is built from TRBV4-1 and TRBJ1-4; D not certain. The CDR3 has 14 residues. Germline V gene sequence: CDR1 MGHRA, CDR2 YSYEKL. Trimming took 3 bases from V and 11 from J, leaving 16 bases between them. The CDR3 loop reads CASSHGLALEKLFF. The CDR3 bases are TGCGCCAGCAGCCATGGACTGGCGCTGGAGAAACTGTTTTTT.

V usage is TRBV24-1 and J usage is TRBJ2-7, with TRBD1 matching 10 bases. The CDR3 sequence is 13 residues long. The germline CDR1 and CDR2 sequences are KGHDR and SFDVKD. V shed 7 bases, J shed 6 bases, and the junction held 5 bases outside the gene matches. The CDR3 loop is CATRGTGASEQYF. The DNA for the CDR3 is TGTGCCACCAGGGGGACAGGGGCGAGCGAGCAGTACTTC.

CDR3 sequence (DNA): TGTGCCATCAGCCCCACCGTGGGGGGGACCTATGGCTACACCTTC. Translation gives CAISPTVGGTYGYTF. The rearrangement joins TRBV10-3 to TRBJ1-2, with D possibly matching TRBD1 (5 bases). Germline CDR1 and CDR2: ENHRY and SYGVKD. The V end was cut by 6 bases, the J end by 4 bases, with 18 bases between. The CDR3 runs 15 residues.

The chain combines TRBV5-6 with TRBJ2-5; the D gene is possibly TRBD2 (6 bases). CDR3 length equals 14 residues. V was trimmed by 2 bases and J by 0 bases, leaving 8 bases between them. Germline lookup yields CDR1 SGHDT and CDR2 YYEEEE. DNA of the CDR3: TGTGCCAGCAGCTTAGCTAGCGACCAAGAGACCCAGTACTTC. Protein product: CASSLASDQETQYF.

The genes are TRBV3-1 (or the pseudogene TRBV3-2) and TRBJ2-7; 11 bases align to TRBD2. The CDR3 loop spans 17 amino acids. Trimming removed 1 base from V and 2 bases from J; junction bases left unmatched: 7. CDR1 is LGHDT and CDR2 is YNNKEL in the germline V gene (reference sequence). The CDR3 loop is CASSQVVLAGGTYEQYF. In DNA form, the CDR3 reads TGTGCCAGCAGCCAAGTCGTCCTAGCGGGAGGTACCTACGAGCAGTACTTC.

V usage is TRBV9 and J usage is TRBJ2-1, with 9 bases identical to TRBD2. This CDR3 has 15 residues. Trimming at V came to 0 bases and at J to 9 bases, leaving 7 bases not matched to a gene. Looked up from germline, CDR1 is SGDLS and CDR2 is YYNGEE. The CDR3 sequence: CASSVAASGAGEQFF. The CDR3 nucleotides are TGTGCCAGCAGCGTAGCGGCTAGCGGGGCCGGTGAGCAGTTCTTC. Combining the CDR3 with reference TRBV9 and TRBJ2-1 gives the whole variable domain DSGVTQTPKHLITATGQRVTLRCSPRSGDLSVYWYQQSLDQGLQFLIQYYNGEERAKGNILERFSAQQFPDLHSELNLSSLELGDSALYFCASSVAASGAGEQFFGPGTRLTVL.

The chain is built from TRBV5-1 and TRBJ2-3, with 13 bases matching TRBD2. Germline-derived CDR1 and CDR2 are SGHRS and YFSETQ. CDR3 length: 16 amino acids. The V and J ends lost 4 bases and 2 bases, in that order; junction bases with no gene match: 4. CDR3 sequence: CASSPTSGRATDTQYF. DNA of the CDR3: TGCGCCAGCAGCCCCACTAGCGGGAGGGCCACAGATACGCAGTATTTT.

The chain employs TRBV2 and TRBJ1-1; 7 bases agree with TRBD1. In germline, CDR1 is SNHLY, CDR2 FYNNEI. J was trimmed by 10 bases and V by 6 bases; bases with no gene match: 2. The CDR3 contains 10 residues. The CDR3 protein is CASRGQSAFF. The CDR3 nucleotides are TGTGCCAGCAGGGGACAGTCAGCTTTCTTT.

The chain has TRBV2 and TRBJ1-6, with a possible D match to TRBD1 (6 bases). Trimming pared 6 bases from V and 6 bases from J, leaving 18 bases between. This CDR3 region has 16 residues. Germline loops: CDR1 SNHLY, CDR2 FYNNEI. The DNA for the CDR3 is TGTGCCAGCAGCCGAAGGGGGTTTGGGTCTAATTCACCCCTCCACTTT. This encodes CASSRRGFGSNSPLHF.

This sequence joins TRBV2 and TRBJ1-2; D is uncertain. Germline CDR1 is SNHLY and CDR2 is FYNNEI. The CDR3 consists of 12 residues. V lost 4 bases, J lost 4 bases, and 7 bases lay in between. CDR3 in amino acids: CASSVFSYGYTF. CDR3 in DNA: TGTGCCAGCAGTGTATTTTCCTATGGCTACACCTTC.

This clone was counted between two and nine times. The chain links TRBV5-1 to TRBJ2-7, with D possibly TRBD1 on 6 matching bases. There are 13 residues in the CDR3. Germline V gene lookup returns CDR1 SGHRS and CDR2 YFSETQ. Trimming removed 4 bases at V and 9 bases at J, with 17 bases between. As DNA, the CDR3 is TGCGCCAGCAGCACCTCACAGGGCTGGTCGCAGTACTTC. Protein product: CASSTSQGWSQYF.

This clone came up a few times. The chain couples TRBV7-3 to TRBJ2-5, with unresolved D. The CDR3 is 15 amino acids. The germline CDR1 and CDR2 sequences are SGHTA and FQGTGA. The V and J ends lost 0 bases and 2 bases respectively, with 10 bases between them. CDR3 region: CASSLTVGNQETQYF. CDR3 sequence (DNA): TGTGCCAGCAGCTTAACGGTGGGCAATCAAGAGACCCAGTACTTC.

The chain is built from TRBV15 and TRBJ2-7, with 8 bases identical to TRBD2. This CDR3 contains 15 residues. The J segment lost 3 bases and the V segment lost 0 bases, leaving 4 bases of the junction unmatched. Looked up from germline, CDR1 is LNHNV and CDR2 is YYDKDF (reference sequence). The CDR3 DNA follows: TGTGCCACCAGCAGAGATCCTAGCGGGCTCTACGAGCAGTACTTC. This translates into CATSRDPSGLYEQYF.

V and J are TRBV12-3 or TRBV12-4 and TRBJ2-7, with a tentative D call TRBD2 (6 bases). The CDR3 totals 13 residues. Trimming removed 5 bases at V and 6 bases at J, with 14 bases between. The CDR3 bases are TGTGCCAGCAGTCCAGATCAGGGAGGCGAGCAGTACTTC. Protein: CASSPDQGGEQYF.

The rearrangement links TRBV30 to TRBJ1-1; TRBD1 matches at 7 bases. Germline lookup yields CDR1 GTSNPN and CDR2 SVGIG (reference sequence). The CDR3 has 14 residues. J lost 10 bases, V lost 2 bases, and 13 bases had no gene match. This chain's CDR3 is CAWSRTGGRSAAFF. CDR3 DNA sequence: TGTGCCTGGAGTCGGACAGGCGGCAGATCGGCAGCTTTCTTT.

The chain has TRBV21-1 and TRBJ2-7; the D call of TRBD1 is as the table states it, not checked on the DNA. TRBV21-1 is recorded as a pseudogene. The CDR3 runs 13 residues. The chain's CDR3 is CASSQETGTEQYF. For the CDR3, the DNA is TGTGCCAGCAGCCAGGAGACAGGGACCGAGCAGTACTTC.

This chain connects TRBV3-1 (or the pseudogene TRBV3-2) to TRBJ1-2; tentative D call: TRBD1 (6 bases). Per germline, CDR1 LGHDT and CDR2 YNNKEL (reference sequence). With 0 bases removed from V and 8 bases from J, the gap between germline ends came to 16 bases. This CDR3 spans 15 amino acids. In DNA form, the CDR3 reads TGTGCCAGCAGCCAAGAACCGGACAGTTACTCGGGCTACACCTTC. Residues: CASSQEPDSYSGYTF.

The J gene is TRBJ2-2, the V gene TRBV7-3, with no clear D. The CDR3 loop spans 15 amino acids. The V end lost 2 bases, the J end lost 6 bases, and 13 bases lay between the germline ends. The V gene's germline CDR1 is SGHTA and CDR2 FQGTGA. CDR3 nucleotides: TGTGCCAGCAGCTTATACTACGACCAGCCCGGGGAGCTGTTTTTT. It translates to CASSLYYDQPGELFF.

This clone was seen a handful of times. The chain couples TRBV7-8 to TRBJ2-1; tentative D call: TRBD2 (6 bases). This CDR3 is 14 amino acids long. Germline V gene data show CDR1 as SGHVS and CDR2 as FQNEAQ. V was clipped by 5 bases and J by 3 bases, with 11 bases between them. CDR3 coding DNA: TGTGCCAGCAGCCGCGTGACTAGCTACAATGAGCAGTTCTTC. It encodes CASSRVTSYNEQFF.

This chain connects TRBV6-5 to TRBJ1-1; D gene uncertain. The CDR3 runs to 13 residues. Germline V gives CDR1 MNHEY, CDR2 SVGAGI. V was trimmed by 3 bases and J by 7 bases, leaving 12 bases between them. CDR3 in amino acids: CASSYKTRGEAFF. CDR3 nucleotides: TGTGCCAGCAGTTATAAGACCCGGGGTGAAGCTTTCTTT.

This clone was recorded once. The chain is built from TRBV7-9 and TRBJ1-3; D is unresolved. CDR3 length: 15 amino acids. V gave up 3 bases and J gave up 2 bases, with 11 bases separating them. In germline, CDR1 is SEHNR, CDR2 FQNEAQ (reference sequence). The CDR3 region is CASSFYVTTGNTIYF. DNA for the CDR3: TGTGCCAGCAGCTTCTATGTGACAACTGGAAACACCATATATTTT.

The chain has TRBV19 and TRBJ2-1, with D perhaps matching TRBD1 (6 bases). Per germline, CDR1 LNHDA and CDR2 SQIVND (reference sequence). The CDR3 is 15 amino acids. Trimming shortened V by 6 bases and J by 5 bases, and 17 bases separated the two germline ends. CDR3 residues: CASRHKPGVDNEQFF. In DNA form, the CDR3 reads TGTGCCAGTAGGCATAAGCCAGGGGTAGACAATGAGCAGTTCTTC.